These 7 T cell receptor beta chains share one sample of origin, sequenced in a study of blood T cell repertoires in COVID-19. The protocol was immunoSEQ multiplex PCR, while the TCRdb copy is restricted to in-frame clones and leaves out a portion. The table records 150,000 to 170,000 clones, around 80% of them present only once. Sequencing was done on a sample of PBMCs or T cells enriched from blood (not recorded which). The receptor source for this set is a man aged 45-65 years who had recovered from COVID-19.

V and J are TRBV5-4 and TRBJ2-1; D gene ambiguous. Germline V gene data show CDR1 as SGHNT and CDR2 as YYREEE (reference sequence). The CDR3 loop spans 13 amino acids. V shed 4 bases and J shed 3 bases, with 8 bases lying between them. The CDR3 sequence: CASSLPLYNEQFF. For the CDR3, the DNA is TGTGCCAGCAGCCTCCCCCTCTACAATGAGCAGTTCTTC.

The chain uses TRBV7-2 and TRBJ1-2, with D possibly being TRBD1 (6 bases). CDR1 and CDR2 from the germline V gene are SGHTA and FQGNSA. V shed 5 bases and J shed 4 bases, with 14 bases lying between them. The CDR3 length is 14 residues. DNA of the CDR3: TGTGCCAGCAGCCCCCAGGGGCCGGTCTATGGCTACACCTTC. Its protein product is CASSPQGPVYGYTF.

CDR3 region: CASSNTGGLKSGELFF. The CDR3 region has the DNA TGTGCCAGTAGTAACACAGGGGGCTTAAAGAGCGGGGAGCTGTTTTTT. The chain carries TRBV19 and TRBJ2-2, with 9 bases aligning to TRBD1. Germline lookup yields CDR1 LNHDA and CDR2 SQIVND (reference sequence). The CDR3 has 16 residues. V lost 4 bases, J lost 7 bases, and 10 bases stayed unmatched. Full variable domain (remainder filled in from reference TRBV19 and TRBJ2-2): DGGITQSPKYLFRKEGQNVTLSCEQNLNHDAMYWYRQDPGQGLRLIYYSQIVNDFQKGDIAEGYSVSREKKESFPLTVTSAQKNPTAFYLCASSNTGGLKSGELFFGEGSRLTVL.

This clone was found a few times. The J gene is TRBJ1-2, the V gene TRBV3-1 (or the pseudogene TRBV3-2); TRBD1 matches 9 bases. There are 15 residues in the CDR3. Germline trimming cut 1 base from V and 7 bases from J; bases unmatched to any gene: 7. Per germline, CDR1 LGHDT and CDR2 YNNKEL (reference sequence). The CDR3: CASSQGTGEIFGYTF. The CDR3 region has the DNA TGTGCCAGCAGCCAAGGGACAGGGGAGATCTTTGGCTACACCTTC.

The J gene is TRBJ1-5, the V gene TRBV4-1; 7 bases agree with TRBD1. CDR1 MGHRA and CDR2 YSYEKL come from the germline V gene. The CDR3 sequence is 14 residues long. V shed 0 bases and J 6 bases; nucleotides not matched to a gene: 2. CDR3 amino acids: CASSQETGVQPQHF. CDR3 DNA sequence: TGCGCCAGCAGCCAAGAAACAGGGGTTCAGCCCCAGCATTTT.

This clone has a handful of counts. This rearrangement joins TRBV7-9 to TRBJ1-4; TRBD1 agrees at 11 bases. With V trimmed by 5 bases and J by 9 bases, 5 bases remained unmatched. CDR3 length: 14 amino acids. Per germline, CDR1 SEHNR and CDR2 FQNEAQ (reference sequence). CDR3 sequence: CASSLGQGAQKLFF. CDR3 sequence (DNA): TGTGCCAGCAGCCTAGGACAGGGGGCGCAAAAACTGTTTTTT.

The rearrangement links TRBV19 to TRBJ2-5, with 7 bases lining up with TRBD1. Germline V lookup: CDR1 LNHDA, CDR2 SQIVND (reference sequence). V lost 3 bases and J lost 9; bases outside the gene matches: 10. This CDR3 has 14 amino acids. CDR3 loop: CASSIRDSHSAQYF. The CDR3, as DNA: TGTGCCAGTAGTATCCGGGACAGTCATTCGGCCCAGTACTTC.